The present T cell receptor (beta chain) was sequenced within a study of cytomegalovirus exposure and HLA in healthy donors. Vbeta (60) and Jbeta (13) primers were used in the PCR. Assay: immunoSEQ multiplex PCR; the TCRdb copy retains only in-frame clones and omits some. This table holds 120,000 or so clones, approximately 69% found once. Unmatched junction bases numbered 9, after V lost 2 bases and J lost 3 bases. The CDR3 runs 19 residues. Germline V gene data show CDR1 as ENHRY and CDR2 as SYGVKD. Sequences were obtained from PBMCs. This chain joins TRBV10-3 and TRBJ2-5; 16 bases align to TRBD2. This clonotype originated in a man aged 35 to 55 in good health and CMV-seropositive. The CDR3 DNA sequence: TGTGCCATCAGTGAGCCGGGACTAGCGGGAGGGCCGGGCGAAGAGACCCAGTACTTC. This gives the protein CAISEPGLAGGPGEETQYF.